This TCR beta chain was observed in a study of cytomegalovirus exposure and HLA in healthy donors. The CDR3 covers 18 residues. Trimming took 0 bases from V and 4 from J; bases not matched to a gene: 13. Per germline, CDR1 MGHRA and CDR2 YSYEKL. The study, taken as a whole, reports: The number of N-insertions in an Asian-associated ancestry cluster was reportedly below the 666-donor mean in a later analysis. Later analysis identified a missense DCLRE1C variant that was linked to TCR beta V- and J-gene trimming. Researchers catalogued some 160 TCR beta chains as cytomegalovirus-associated.

In the PCR, 60 Vbeta and 13 Jbeta primers were used. This table comes from immunoSEQ multiplex PCR, and its TCRdb copy is limited to in-frame clones, with some not included. The table lists some 170,000 clones, roughly 80% of them singletons. On this clone: Its specificity is unknown.

The TCR sequence derives from a girl between 5 and 17 years old in good health and CMV-seropositive. Sequenced: PBMCs. The chain is built from TRBV4-1 and TRBJ1-2; 8 bases match TRBD1. The CDR3 region has the DNA TGCGCCAGCAGCCAAGATTGGTCAGGGGGCGCGAAGAGCTATGGCTACACCTTC. This encodes CASSQDWSGGAKSYGYTF.